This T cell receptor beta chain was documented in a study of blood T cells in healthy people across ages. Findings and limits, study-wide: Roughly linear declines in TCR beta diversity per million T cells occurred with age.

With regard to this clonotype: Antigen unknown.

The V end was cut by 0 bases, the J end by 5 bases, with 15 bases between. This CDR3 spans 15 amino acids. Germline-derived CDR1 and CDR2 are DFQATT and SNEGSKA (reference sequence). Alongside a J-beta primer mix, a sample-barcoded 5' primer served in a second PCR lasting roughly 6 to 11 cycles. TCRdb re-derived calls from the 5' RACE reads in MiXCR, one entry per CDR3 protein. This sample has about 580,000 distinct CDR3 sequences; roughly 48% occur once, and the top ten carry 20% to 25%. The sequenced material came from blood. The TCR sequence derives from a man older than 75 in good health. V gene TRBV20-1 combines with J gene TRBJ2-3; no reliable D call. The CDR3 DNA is TGCAGTGCTAGAGATTCGGGCTTACTGGGAGATACGCAGTATTTT. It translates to CSARDSGLLGDTQYF.